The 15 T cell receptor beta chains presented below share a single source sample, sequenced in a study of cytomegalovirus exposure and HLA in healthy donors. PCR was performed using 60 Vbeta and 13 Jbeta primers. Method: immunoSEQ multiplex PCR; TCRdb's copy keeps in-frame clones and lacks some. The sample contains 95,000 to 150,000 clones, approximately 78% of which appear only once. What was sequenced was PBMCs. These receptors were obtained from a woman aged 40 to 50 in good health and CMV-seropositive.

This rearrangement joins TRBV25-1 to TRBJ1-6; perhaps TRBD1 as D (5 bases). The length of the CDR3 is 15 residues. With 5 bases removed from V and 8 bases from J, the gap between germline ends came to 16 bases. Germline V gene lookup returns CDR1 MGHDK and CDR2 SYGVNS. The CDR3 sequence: CASSPRTSWDSPLHF. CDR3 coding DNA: TGTGCCAGCAGTCCGCGGACAAGTTGGGATTCACCCCTCCACTTT.

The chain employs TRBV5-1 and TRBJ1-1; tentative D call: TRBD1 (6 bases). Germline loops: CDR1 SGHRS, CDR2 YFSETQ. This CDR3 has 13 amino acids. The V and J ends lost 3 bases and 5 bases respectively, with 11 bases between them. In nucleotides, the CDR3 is TGCGCCAGCAGCTCCAACCAGGGGACTGAAGCTTTCTTT. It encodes CASSSNQGTEAFF.

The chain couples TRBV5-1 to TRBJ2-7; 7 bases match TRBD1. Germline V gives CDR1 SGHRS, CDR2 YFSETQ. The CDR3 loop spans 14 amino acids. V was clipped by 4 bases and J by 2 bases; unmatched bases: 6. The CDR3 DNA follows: TGCGCCAGCAGCCTACGGGACAGCGCCTACGAGCAGTACTTC. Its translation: CASSLRDSAYEQYF.

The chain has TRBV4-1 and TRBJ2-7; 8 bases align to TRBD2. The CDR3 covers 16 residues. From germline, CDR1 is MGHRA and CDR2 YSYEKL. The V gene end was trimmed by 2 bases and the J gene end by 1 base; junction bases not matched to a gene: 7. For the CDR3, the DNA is TGCGCCAGCAGCCAAACTCTGGCGGGGGGTTCCTACGAGCAGTACTTC. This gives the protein CASSQTLAGGSYEQYF.

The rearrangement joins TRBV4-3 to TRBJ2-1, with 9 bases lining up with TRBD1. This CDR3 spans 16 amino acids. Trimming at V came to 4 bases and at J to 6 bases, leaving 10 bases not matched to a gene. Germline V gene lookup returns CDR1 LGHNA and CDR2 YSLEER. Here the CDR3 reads CASSLGWDREINEQFF. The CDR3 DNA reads TGCGCCAGCAGCCTTGGCTGGGACAGGGAGATCAATGAGCAGTTCTTC.

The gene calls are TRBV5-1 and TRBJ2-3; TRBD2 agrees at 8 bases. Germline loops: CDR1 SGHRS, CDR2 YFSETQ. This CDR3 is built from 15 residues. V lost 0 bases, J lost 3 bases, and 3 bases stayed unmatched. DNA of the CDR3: TGCGCCAGCAGCTTGGACGGGGGGGGTACAGATACGCAGTATTTT. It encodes CASSLDGGGTDTQYF. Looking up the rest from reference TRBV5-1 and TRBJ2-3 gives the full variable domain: KAGVTQTPRYLIKTRGQQVTLSCSPISGHRSVSWYQQTPGQGLQFLFEYFSETQRNKGNFPGRFSGRQFSNSRSEMNVSTLELGDSALYLCASSLDGGGTDTQYFGPGTRLTVL.

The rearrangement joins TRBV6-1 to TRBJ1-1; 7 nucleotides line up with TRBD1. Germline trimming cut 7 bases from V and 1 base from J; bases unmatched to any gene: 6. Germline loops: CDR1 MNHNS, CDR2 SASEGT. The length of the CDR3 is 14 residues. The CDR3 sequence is CASNMGQKNTEAFF. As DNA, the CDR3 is TGTGCCAGCAATATGGGACAGAAGAACACTGAAGCTTTCTTT.

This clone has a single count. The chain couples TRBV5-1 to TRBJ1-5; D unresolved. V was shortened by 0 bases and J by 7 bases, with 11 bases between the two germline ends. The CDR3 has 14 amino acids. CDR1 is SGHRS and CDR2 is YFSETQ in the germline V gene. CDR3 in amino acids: CASSLGPGKQPQHF. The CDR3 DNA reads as TGCGCCAGCAGCTTGGGGCCAGGTAAACAGCCCCAGCATTTT.

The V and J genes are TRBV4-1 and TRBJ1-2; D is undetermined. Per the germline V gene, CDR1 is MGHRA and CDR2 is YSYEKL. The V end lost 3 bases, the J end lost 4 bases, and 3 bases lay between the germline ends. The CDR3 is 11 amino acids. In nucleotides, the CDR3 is TGCGCCAGCAGCCAGGCCTATGGCTACACCTTC. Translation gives CASSQAYGYTF.

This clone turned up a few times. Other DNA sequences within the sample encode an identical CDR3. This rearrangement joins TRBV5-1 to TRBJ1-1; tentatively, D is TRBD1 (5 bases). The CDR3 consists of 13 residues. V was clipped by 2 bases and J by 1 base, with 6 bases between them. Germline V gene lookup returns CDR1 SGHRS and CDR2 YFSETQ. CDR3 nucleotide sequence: TGCGCCAGCAGCTTCGACAGGAACACTGAAGCTTTCTTT. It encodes CASSFDRNTEAFF.

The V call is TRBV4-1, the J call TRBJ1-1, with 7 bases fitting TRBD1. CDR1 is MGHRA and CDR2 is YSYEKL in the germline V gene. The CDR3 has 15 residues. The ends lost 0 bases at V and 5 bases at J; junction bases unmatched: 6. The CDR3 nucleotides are TGCGCCAGCAGCCAAGACGACAGGGTATGGACTGAAGCTTTCTTT. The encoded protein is CASSQDDRVWTEAFF.

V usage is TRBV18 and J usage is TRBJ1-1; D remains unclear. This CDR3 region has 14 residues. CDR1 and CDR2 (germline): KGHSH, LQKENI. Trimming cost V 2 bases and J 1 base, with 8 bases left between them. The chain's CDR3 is CASSPGAGNTEAFF. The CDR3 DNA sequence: TGTGCCAGCTCACCAGGTGCGGGGAACACTGAAGCTTTCTTT.

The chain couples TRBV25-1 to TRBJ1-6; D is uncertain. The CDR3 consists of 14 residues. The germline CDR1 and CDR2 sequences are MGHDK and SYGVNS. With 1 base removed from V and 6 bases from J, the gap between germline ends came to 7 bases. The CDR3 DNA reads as TGTGCCAGCAGTGAATTGCTACCTAATTCACCCCTCCACTTT. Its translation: CASSELLPNSPLHF.

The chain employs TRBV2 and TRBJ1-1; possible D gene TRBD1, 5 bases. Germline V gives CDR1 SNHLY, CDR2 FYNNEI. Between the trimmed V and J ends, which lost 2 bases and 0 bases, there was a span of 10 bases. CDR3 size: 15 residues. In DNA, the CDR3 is TGTGCCAGCAGTGAATACAGGTCTATGAACACTGAAGCTTTCTTT. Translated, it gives CASSEYRSMNTEAFF.

The CDR3 DNA sequence: TGTGCCAGCAGTTTATGGTGGGGGGGCTCCTACGAGCAGTACTTC. Its protein product is CASSLWWGGSYEQYF. V gene TRBV28 combines with J gene TRBJ2-7; 7 bases are a match to TRBD2. Trimming removed 0 bases from V and 0 bases from J; junction bases left unmatched: 2. The germline gives CDR1 MDHEN, CDR2 SYDVKM. The CDR3 spans 15 residues.